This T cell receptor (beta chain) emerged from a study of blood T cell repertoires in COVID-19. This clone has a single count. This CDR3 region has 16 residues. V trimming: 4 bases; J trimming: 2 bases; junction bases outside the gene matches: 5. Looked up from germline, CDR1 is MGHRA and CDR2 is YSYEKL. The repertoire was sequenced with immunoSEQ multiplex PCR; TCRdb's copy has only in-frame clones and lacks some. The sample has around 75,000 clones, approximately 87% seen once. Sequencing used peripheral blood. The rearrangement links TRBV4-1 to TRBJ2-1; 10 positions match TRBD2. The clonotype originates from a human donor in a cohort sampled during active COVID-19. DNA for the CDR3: TGCGCCAGCAGCCGAGAGCGGGGGGGAGCCTACAATGAGCAGTTCTTC. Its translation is CASSRERGGAYNEQFF.